Listed below are T cell receptor beta chains from one sample, sequenced in a study of T cells expressing NK-cell markers. Reprocessing the 5' RACE reads, TCRdb reports a single entry for every CDR3 protein and omits DNA. The repertoire shows 550,000 to 600,000 distinct CDR3 sequences; the top ten hold roughly 3.6%. Sequencing input: blood T cells: a sorted CD56 or NKG2C T cell subset, CD4+ or CD8+ T cells, or bulk PBMC T cells (not recorded which). The receptors stem from a man in his late teens or twenties in good health. Each CDR3 is given with its conserved first and last residue. The order of the fields is V gene, J gene, CDR3 protein.

v_gene: TRBV5-1
j_gene: TRBJ2-1
CDR3aa: CASSSLIEQFF

v_gene: TRBV2
j_gene: TRBJ2-1
CDR3aa: CASVRSSGGRNEQFF

v_gene: TRBV12-3/TRBV12-4
j_gene: TRBJ1-6
CDR3aa: CASSEGRQNSPLHF

v_gene: TRBV5-6
j_gene: TRBJ2-1
CDR3aa: CASSPGTRSSYNEQFF

v_gene: TRBV10-3
j_gene: TRBJ2-2
CDR3aa: CAISFSSGRNTGELFF

v_gene: TRBV7-9
j_gene: TRBJ1-2
CDR3aa: CASRNSSPTASGGYTF

v_gene: TRBV7-2
j_gene: TRBJ2-5
CDR3aa: CASSSLGVQETQYF

v_gene: TRBV10-3
j_gene: TRBJ2-7
CDR3aa: CAIAPRVGPLAYEQYF

v_gene: TRBV29-1
j_gene: TRBJ2-7
CDR3aa: CSVQPRLAGSDEQYF

v_gene: TRBV25-1
j_gene: TRBJ2-1
CDR3aa: CASSPRASGSHEQFF

v_gene: TRBV5-6
j_gene: TRBJ1-5
CDR3aa: CASSLGQGFLQPQHF

v_gene: TRBV12-3/TRBV12-4
j_gene: TRBJ2-3
CDR3aa: CASAPDSSGPRDTQYF

v_gene: TRBV5-1
j_gene: TRBJ1-1
CDR3aa: CASSFAPFGEGTEAFF

v_gene: TRBV7-3
j_gene: TRBJ1-1
CDR3aa: CASSALGRNMNTEAFF

v_gene: TRBV5-1
j_gene: TRBJ2-1
CDR3aa: CASSLRQETSGSWFF

v_gene: TRBV12-3/TRBV12-4
j_gene: TRBJ1-1
CDR3aa: CASSWDRGLGEAFF

v_gene: TRBV19
j_gene: TRBJ1-2
CDR3aa: CASSPQGVGYTF

v_gene: TRBV30
j_gene: TRBJ2-5
CDR3aa: CAWSVGATGYF

v_gene: TRBV11-2
j_gene: TRBJ1-2
CDR3aa: CASSSGSREPRTF

v_gene: TRBV29-1
j_gene: TRBJ2-1
CDR3aa: CSAESSRGSNEQFF

v_gene: TRBV4-1
j_gene: TRBJ2-1
CDR3aa: CASSQDKVGQFF

v_gene: TRBV21-1
j_gene: TRBJ2-3
CDR3aa: CASSKDVGLWPTDTQYF

v_gene: TRBV12-3/TRBV12-4
j_gene: TRBJ1-2
CDR3aa: CASTQGVWSYTF

v_gene: TRBV29-1
j_gene: TRBJ2-7
CDR3aa: CSAGREYEQYF

v_gene: TRBV20-1
j_gene: TRBJ2-3
CDR3aa: CSARDQGLKDYTDTQYF

v_gene: TRBV10-3
j_gene: TRBJ1-1
CDR3aa: CAIRQQDTEAFF

v_gene: TRBV5-1
j_gene: TRBJ1-4
CDR3aa: CASSRGGEKLFF

v_gene: TRBV5-6
j_gene: TRBJ2-5
CDR3aa: CASSLGLAETQETQYF

v_gene: TRBV7-9
j_gene: TRBJ2-1
CDR3aa: CASSLAGPTFNEQFF

v_gene: TRBV20-1
j_gene: TRBJ1-3
CDR3aa: CSAIDARGNTIYF

v_gene: TRBV6-1
j_gene: TRBJ2-2
CDR3aa: CASSEETGTNTGELFF

v_gene: TRBV18
j_gene: TRBJ2-1
CDR3aa: CASSPGDRPYNEQFF

v_gene: TRBV6-2/TRBV6-3
j_gene: TRBJ2-7
CDR3aa: CASRLSGGSSYEQYF

v_gene: TRBV12-3/TRBV12-4
j_gene: TRBJ2-2
CDR3aa: CASSLSGGVAGELFF

v_gene: TRBV11-2
j_gene: TRBJ2-1
CDR3aa: CASSLVSSGTQFF

v_gene: TRBV2
j_gene: TRBJ2-3
CDR3aa: CASSEAGVGTDTQYF

v_gene: TRBV29-1
j_gene: TRBJ2-5
CDR3aa: CSVRIFETQYF

v_gene: TRBV6-1
j_gene: TRBJ2-7
CDR3aa: CASDLPSGTGGEQYF

v_gene: TRBV7-8
j_gene: TRBJ1-3
CDR3aa: CASSLRGTGILMSGNTIYF

v_gene: TRBV7-6
j_gene: TRBJ2-7
CDR3aa: CASSSGLAGVVGEQYF

v_gene: TRBV5-1
j_gene: TRBJ2-1
CDR3aa: CASSLAGLAGVYNEQFF

v_gene: TRBV28
j_gene: TRBJ2-7
CDR3aa: CASPPPDFSEQYF

v_gene: TRBV7-9
j_gene: TRBJ1-6
CDR3aa: CASSFLTSGSPLHF

v_gene: TRBV7-2
j_gene: TRBJ2-7
CDR3aa: CASSFTSGRFGEQYF

v_gene: TRBV20-1
j_gene: TRBJ1-2
CDR3aa: CSASDSLGDGYTF

v_gene: TRBV7-6
j_gene: TRBJ1-4
CDR3aa: CASSWDSREKLFF

v_gene: TRBV4-1
j_gene: TRBJ2-1
CDR3aa: CASSQEGLAGGSYYNEQFF

v_gene: TRBV12-3/TRBV12-4
j_gene: TRBJ2-2
CDR3aa: CASRSPPLAGELFF

v_gene: TRBV9
j_gene: TRBJ2-1
CDR3aa: CASSVDGINEQFF

v_gene: TRBV9
j_gene: TRBJ2-1
CDR3aa: CASSAPGSGSLYEQFF

v_gene: TRBV12-3/TRBV12-4
j_gene: TRBJ2-7
CDR3aa: CASSYLSLEQYF

v_gene: TRBV7-2
j_gene: TRBJ2-1
CDR3aa: CASSLNYPTDEQFF

v_gene: TRBV5-6
j_gene: TRBJ2-5
CDR3aa: CASSPKVYGKETQYF

v_gene: TRBV24-1
j_gene: TRBJ2-1
CDR3aa: CATSDLARQGFDEQFF

v_gene: TRBV6-5
j_gene: TRBJ2-2
CDR3aa: CASSLDPDSVPGELFF

v_gene: TRBV20-1
j_gene: TRBJ2-1
CDR3aa: CSASILLNHEQFF

v_gene: TRBV7-3
j_gene: TRBJ2-3
CDR3aa: CASSLTRTDSTDTQYF

v_gene: TRBV5-1
j_gene: TRBJ2-3
CDR3aa: CASSLSGTGTDTQYF